These T cell receptor beta chains were read from a single sample in a study of OX40 agonist ivuxolimab in advanced cancers. The protocol was immunoSEQ multiplex PCR, while the TCRdb copy is restricted to in-frame clones and leaves out a portion. Of roughly 86,000 clones in the sample, approximately 91% are singletons; the top ten hold 0.55% to 0.8%. Specimen: CD4+ or CD8+ T cells sorted from blood, collected in a trial of the OX40 agonist ivuxolimab. These receptors were collected from an adult with an advanced solid tumor such as melanoma, head and neck, liver or kidney cancer. Both conserved end residues are part of each CDR3. The order of the fields is D gene, J gene, V gene, CDR3 DNA, CDR3 protein. The D gene is left open where the match is weak.

TRBD2 TRBJ2-7 TRBV10-3 TGTGCCATCAGTGAGTCGATTCAGTCACTAGCGGGAGGAAAATCCTACGAGCAGTACTTC CAISESIQSLAGGKSYEQYF
- TRBJ1-3 TRBV4-3 TGCGCCAGCAGCCAAGTTAACGGGCTCTCTGGAAACACCATATATTTT CASSQVNGLSGNTIYF
TRBD1 TRBJ2-3 TRBV11-2 TGTGCCAGCAGGCTCACTCACCCGACAGGGGGGGCGTGGGATACGCAGTATTTT CASRLTHPTGGAWDTQYF
TRBD1 TRBJ2-7 TRBV10-3 TGTGCCAGCAGGGGGACAGGGAGTTACGAGCAGTACTTC CASRGTGSYEQYF
- TRBJ2-5 TRBV27 TGTGCCAGCAGTTCGGGGGTGACCCAGTACTTC CASSSGVTQYF
TRBD1 TRBJ1-2 TRBV7-9 TGTGCCAGCGTTACATGGGGGACAGGGGAGAACTATGGCTACACCTTC CASVTWGTGENYGYTF
- TRBJ1-5 TRBV18 TGTGCCAGCTCAAGAACCCCCGGGACGATCAATCAGCCCCAGCATTTT CASSRTPGTINQPQHF
- TRBJ2-3 TRBV28 TGTGCCAGCAGCCCCTCGACGGATACGCAGTATTTT CASSPSTDTQYF
- TRBJ2-7 TRBV21-1 TGTGCCAGCAGCAAACCCCTGACTCGGGAGGGCTACGAGCAGTACTTC CASSKPLTREGYEQYF
- TRBJ2-1 TRBV7-9 TGTGCCAGCAGCTTAGACGTAGGCAATGAGCAGTTCTTC CASSLDVGNEQFF
- TRBJ1-1 TRBV5-1 TGCGCCAGCAGCCCTACATACTACACTGAAGCTTTCTTT CASSPTYYTEAFF
- TRBJ2-1 TRBV28 TGTGCCAGCAGCCCGGGATACAATGAGCAGTTCTTC CASSPGYNEQFF
- TRBJ2-7 TRBV6-5 TGTGCCAGCAGTCACTCCGGAGGGGTTTCCGTCGAGCAGTACTTC CASSHSGGVSVEQYF
- TRBJ2-3 TRBV27 TGTGCCAGCAGTTTACAGGGTGTCGATACGCAGTATTTT CASSLQGVDTQYF
- TRBJ1-5 TRBV28 TGTGCCAGCAGACGGACGGCCAGCCCCCCAAATCAGCCCCAGCATTTT CASRRTASPPNQPQHF
TRBD1 TRBJ1-5 TRBV23-1 TGCGCCAGTGACCGGGACAGGGCTCAGCCCCAGCATTTT CASDRDRAQPQHF
TRBD2 TRBJ2-3 TRBV4-1 TGCGCCAGCAGCCAAGATAGTTGGCGGGAGGGCCGGGCAGATACGCAGTATTTT CASSQDSWREGRADTQYF
TRBD2 TRBJ2-5 TRBV7-2 TGTGCCAGCAGCTACAGGACTAGCGGAGAGACCCAGTACTTC CASSYRTSGETQYF